The clone carrying this T cell receptor (beta chain) was seen a handful of times. No antigen is known for it. V lost 3 bases and J lost 6; bases outside the gene matches: 5. Germline CDR1 is DFQATT and CDR2 is SNEGSKA (reference sequence). The CDR3 consists of 12 residues. One entry per CDR3 protein results from TCRdb running MiXCR on the RT-PCR reads. The repertoire includes more than 700,000 distinct CDR3 sequences, approximately 22% of them detected once, and about 10% sits in the top ten. These data belong to a study of response to subunit inactivated influenza vaccine. Study-level findings and limits: It was suggested by the authors that few new T cells are recruited by each seasonal influenza vaccination.

The sample in question was PBMCs from blood, obtained less than 6 days after vaccination. The genes are TRBV20-1 and TRBJ2-7, with 7 bases that match TRBD1. The TCR comes from a man aged 50-59 years who received an inactivated influenza vaccine. The CDR3 spells CSASEGTVEQYF. DNA for the CDR3: TGCAGTGCTAGTGAAGGGACAGTCGAGCAGTACTTC.